This entry is about one TCR beta chain. The CDR3 is 16 amino acids. The V end was cut by 2 bases, the J end by 4 bases, with 15 bases between. Germline V CDR1 and CDR2: MGHRA, YSYEKL. Generated by immunoSEQ multiplex PCR, the TCRdb table keeps only in-frame clones and is missing some. The sample shows about 89,000 clones, over 85% of them seen only once. These data come from a study of technical replicates of blood from a few donors. The TCR originated in a human donor in good health. The sample taken for sequencing was T cells isolated from PBMCs. This chain links TRBV4-1 with TRBJ1-5, with a tentative D call TRBD1 (5 bases). The CDR3 reads CASSQSKAGPNQPQHF. The CDR3 DNA reads as TGCGCCAGCAGCCAATCTAAGGCGGGGCCAAATCAGCCCCAGCATTTT.